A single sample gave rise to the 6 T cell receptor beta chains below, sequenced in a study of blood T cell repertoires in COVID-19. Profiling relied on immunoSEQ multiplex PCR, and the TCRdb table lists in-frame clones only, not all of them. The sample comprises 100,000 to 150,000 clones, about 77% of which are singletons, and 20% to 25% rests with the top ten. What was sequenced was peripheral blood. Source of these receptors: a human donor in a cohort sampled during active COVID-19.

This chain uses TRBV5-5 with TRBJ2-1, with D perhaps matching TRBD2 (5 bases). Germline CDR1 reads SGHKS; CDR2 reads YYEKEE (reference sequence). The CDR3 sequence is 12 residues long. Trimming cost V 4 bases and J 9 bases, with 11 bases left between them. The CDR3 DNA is TGTGCCAGCAGCACCTCACTAGTTGAGCAGTTCTTC. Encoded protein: CASSTSLVEQFF.

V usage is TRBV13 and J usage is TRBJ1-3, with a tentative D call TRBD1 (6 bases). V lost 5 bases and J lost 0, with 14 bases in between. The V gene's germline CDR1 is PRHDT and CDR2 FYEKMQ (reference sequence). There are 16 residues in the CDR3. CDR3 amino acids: CASSRGGRSSGNTIYF. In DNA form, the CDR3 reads TGTGCCAGCAGCAGGGGGGGACGGTCCTCTGGAAACACCATATATTTT.

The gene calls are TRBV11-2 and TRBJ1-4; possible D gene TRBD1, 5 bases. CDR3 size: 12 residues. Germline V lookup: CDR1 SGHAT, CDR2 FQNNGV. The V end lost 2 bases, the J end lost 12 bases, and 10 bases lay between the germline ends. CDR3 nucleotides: TGTGCCAGCAGCTTAAGGGACTGGGAACTGTTTTTT. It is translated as CASSLRDWELFF.

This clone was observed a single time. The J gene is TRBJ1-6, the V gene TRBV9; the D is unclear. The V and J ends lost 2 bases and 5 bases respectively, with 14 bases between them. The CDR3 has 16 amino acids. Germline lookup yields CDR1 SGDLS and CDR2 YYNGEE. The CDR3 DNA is TGTGCCAGCAGCGTGTCAGCGTATACTCATAATTCACCCCTCCACTTT. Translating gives CASSVSAYTHNSPLHF.

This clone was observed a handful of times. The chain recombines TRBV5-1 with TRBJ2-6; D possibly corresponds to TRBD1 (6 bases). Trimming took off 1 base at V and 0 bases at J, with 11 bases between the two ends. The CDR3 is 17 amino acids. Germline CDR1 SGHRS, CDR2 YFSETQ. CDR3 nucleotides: TGCGCCAGCAGCTTGTACACAGGGAACTCTGGGGCCAACGTCCTGACTTTC. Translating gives CASSLYTGNSGANVLTF.

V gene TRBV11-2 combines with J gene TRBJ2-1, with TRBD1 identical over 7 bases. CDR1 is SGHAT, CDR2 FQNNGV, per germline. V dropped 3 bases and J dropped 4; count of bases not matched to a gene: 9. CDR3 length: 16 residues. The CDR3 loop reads CASSFKPGQRYNEQFF. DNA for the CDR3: TGTGCCAGCAGCTTCAAACCGGGACAGAGATACAATGAGCAGTTCTTC.